This T cell receptor beta chain was sequenced for a study of breast tumors, draining lymph nodes, adjacent tissues. One entry per CDR3 protein, called by TCRdb with MiXCR from the multiplex PCR reads. Altogether about 20,000 distinct CDR3 sequences are present, 43% being singletons, with the ten largest covering roughly a fifth. By its share, this clonotype is medium-sized. This CDR3 is built from 13 residues. The germline V gene encodes CDR1 SNHLY and CDR2 FYNNEI. V trimming: 7 bases; J trimming: 7 bases; junction bases outside the gene matches: 8. The V and J genes are TRBV2 and TRBJ2-3; 7 bases line up with TRBD1. Sequencing was performed on breast tumor tissue. The sequence was obtained from a female donor with breast cancer. Some clones in this sample may be carry-over from other donors' samples. CDR3 DNA sequence: TGTGCCAGCATCGGACAGGTCTCAAATACGCAGTATTTT. This encodes CASIGQVSNTQYF.